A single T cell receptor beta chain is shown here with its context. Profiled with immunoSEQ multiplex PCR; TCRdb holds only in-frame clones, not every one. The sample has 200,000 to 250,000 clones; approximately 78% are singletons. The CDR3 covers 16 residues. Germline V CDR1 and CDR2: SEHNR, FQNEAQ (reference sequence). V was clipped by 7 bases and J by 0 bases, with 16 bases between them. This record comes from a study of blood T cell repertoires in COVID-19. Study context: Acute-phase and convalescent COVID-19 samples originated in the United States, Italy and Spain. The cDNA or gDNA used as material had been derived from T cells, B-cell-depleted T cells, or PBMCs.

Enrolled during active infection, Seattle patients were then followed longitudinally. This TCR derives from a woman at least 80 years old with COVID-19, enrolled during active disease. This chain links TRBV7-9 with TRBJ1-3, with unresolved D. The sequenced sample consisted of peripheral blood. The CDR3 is CASNSLPASSGNTIYF. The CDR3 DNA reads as TGTGCCAGCAATTCTCTCCCTGCCAGCTCTGGAAACACCATATATTTT. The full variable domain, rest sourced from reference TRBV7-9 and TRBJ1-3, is DTGVSQNPRHKITKRGQNVTFRCDPISEHNRLYWYRQTLGQGPEFLTYFQNEAQLEKSRLLSDRFSAERPKGSFSTLEIQRTEQGDSAMYLCASNSLPASSGNTIYFGEGSWLTVV.